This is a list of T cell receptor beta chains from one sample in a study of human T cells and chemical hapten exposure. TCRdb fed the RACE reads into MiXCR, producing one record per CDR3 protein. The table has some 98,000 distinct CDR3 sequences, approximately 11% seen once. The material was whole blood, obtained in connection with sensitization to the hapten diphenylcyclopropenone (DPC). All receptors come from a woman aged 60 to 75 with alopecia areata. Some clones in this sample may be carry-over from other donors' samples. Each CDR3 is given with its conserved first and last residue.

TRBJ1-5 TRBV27 CASSSQGDQPQHF
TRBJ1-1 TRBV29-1 CSARDRTDTEAFF
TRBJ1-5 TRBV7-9 CASIFPTGALRFLPRPQHF
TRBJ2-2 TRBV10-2 CASMFTGELFF
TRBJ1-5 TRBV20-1 CSASATANQPQHF
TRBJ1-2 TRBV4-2 CASSQVTGGAHYGYTF
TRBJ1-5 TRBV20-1 CSAGRDSITSGPQHF
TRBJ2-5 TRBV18 CASSPPGDRFQETQYF
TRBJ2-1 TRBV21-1 CASSKAKTASGEQFF
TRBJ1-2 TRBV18 CASSPPEDSPLGYTF
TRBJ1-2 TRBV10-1 CASSEDRNYGYTF
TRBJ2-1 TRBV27 CASSLGPGLAGGPRYNEQFF
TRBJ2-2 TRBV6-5 CASSPGLAGGPGELFF
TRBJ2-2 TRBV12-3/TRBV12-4 CASRATGWRTGELFF
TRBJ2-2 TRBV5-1 CASSPTSGSRGELFF
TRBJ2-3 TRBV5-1 CASSPTQIRTDTQYF
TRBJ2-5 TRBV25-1 CASSEQGPYQETQYF
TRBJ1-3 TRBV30 CAWSVGGAGNTIYF
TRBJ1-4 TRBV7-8 CASSFAGANEKLFF
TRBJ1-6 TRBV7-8 CASSPAGTRHNSPLHF
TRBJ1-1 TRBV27 CASSLSWRTNTEAFF
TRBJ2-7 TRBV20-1 CSARPSGGNSYEQYF
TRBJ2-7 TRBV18 CASSPQGGGTYEQYF
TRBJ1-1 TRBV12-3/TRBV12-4 CASNPQGANTEAFF
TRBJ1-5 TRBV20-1 CSAGQGGGAVASNQPQHF
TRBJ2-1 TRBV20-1 CSAGRTHVYNEQFF
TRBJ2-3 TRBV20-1 CSARNSGGISDTQYF
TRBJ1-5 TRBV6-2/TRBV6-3 CASGRTGLRDQPQHF
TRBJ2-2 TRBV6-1 CASEDTNTGELFF
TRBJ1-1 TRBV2 CASRGGAGTEAFF
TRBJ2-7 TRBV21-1 CASRGGSGGSSYEQYF
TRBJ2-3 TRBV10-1 CASSDPMGGTDTQYF
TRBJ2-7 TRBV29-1 CSVARGGYEQYF
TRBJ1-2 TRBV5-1 CASSLVWDRGRDYGYTF